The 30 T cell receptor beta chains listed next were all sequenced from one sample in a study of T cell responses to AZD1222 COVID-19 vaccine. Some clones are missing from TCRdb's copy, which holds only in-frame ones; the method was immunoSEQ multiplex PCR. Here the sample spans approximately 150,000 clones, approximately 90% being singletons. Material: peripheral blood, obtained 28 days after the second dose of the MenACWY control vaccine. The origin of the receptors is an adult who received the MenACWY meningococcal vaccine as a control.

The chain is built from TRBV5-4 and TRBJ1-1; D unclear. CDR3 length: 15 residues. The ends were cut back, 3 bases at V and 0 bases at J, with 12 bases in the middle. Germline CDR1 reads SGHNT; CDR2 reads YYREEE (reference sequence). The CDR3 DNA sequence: TGTGCCAGCAGCTCATGGACGGCCATGAACACTGAAGCTTTCTTT. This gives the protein CASSSWTAMNTEAFF.

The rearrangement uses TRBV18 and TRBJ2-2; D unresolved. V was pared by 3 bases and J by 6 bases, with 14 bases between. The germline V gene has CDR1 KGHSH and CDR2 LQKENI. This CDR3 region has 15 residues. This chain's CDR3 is CASSPLVGTPGELFF. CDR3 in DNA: TGTGCCAGCTCACCTTTGGTCGGAACCCCCGGGGAGCTGTTTTTT.

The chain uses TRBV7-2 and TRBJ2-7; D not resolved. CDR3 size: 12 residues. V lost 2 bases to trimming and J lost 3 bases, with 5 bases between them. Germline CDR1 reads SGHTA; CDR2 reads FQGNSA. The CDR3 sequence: CASSLRDYEQYF. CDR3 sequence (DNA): TGTGCCAGCAGCTTACGAGACTACGAGCAGTACTTC.

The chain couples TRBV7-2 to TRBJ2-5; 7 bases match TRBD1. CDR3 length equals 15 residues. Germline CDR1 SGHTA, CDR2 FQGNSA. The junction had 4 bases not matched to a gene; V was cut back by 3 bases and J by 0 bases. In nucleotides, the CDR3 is TGTGCCAGCAGCTTGAGACAGGGTCACCAAGAGACCCAGTACTTC. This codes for CASSLRQGHQETQYF.

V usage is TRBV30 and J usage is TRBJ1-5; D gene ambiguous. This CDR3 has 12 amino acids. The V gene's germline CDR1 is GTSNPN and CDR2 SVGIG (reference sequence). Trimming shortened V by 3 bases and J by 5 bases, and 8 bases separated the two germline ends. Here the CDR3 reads CAWSRTDQPQHF. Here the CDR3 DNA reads TGTGCCTGGAGCCGCACAGATCAGCCCCAGCATTTT.

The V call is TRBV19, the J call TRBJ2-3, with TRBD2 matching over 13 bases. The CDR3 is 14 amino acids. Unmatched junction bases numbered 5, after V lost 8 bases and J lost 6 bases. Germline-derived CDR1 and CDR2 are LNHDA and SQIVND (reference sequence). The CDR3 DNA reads TGTGCCAGTTGGACTAGCGGGAGCGGGGATACGCAGTATTTT. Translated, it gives CASWTSGSGDTQYF.

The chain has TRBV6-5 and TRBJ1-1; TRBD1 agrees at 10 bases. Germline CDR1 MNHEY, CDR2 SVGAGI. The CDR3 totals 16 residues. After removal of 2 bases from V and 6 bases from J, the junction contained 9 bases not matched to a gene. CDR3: CASSYDSRQGAPEAFF. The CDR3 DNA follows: TGTGCCAGCAGTTACGATTCGAGACAGGGGGCTCCTGAAGCTTTCTTT.

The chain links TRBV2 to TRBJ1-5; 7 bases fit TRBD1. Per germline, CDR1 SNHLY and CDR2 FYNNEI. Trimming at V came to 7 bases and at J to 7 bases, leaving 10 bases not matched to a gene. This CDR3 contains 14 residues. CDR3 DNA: TGTGCCAGCACTACAGGGGAGGGAGGCCAGCCCCAGCATTTT. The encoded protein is CASTTGEGGQPQHF.

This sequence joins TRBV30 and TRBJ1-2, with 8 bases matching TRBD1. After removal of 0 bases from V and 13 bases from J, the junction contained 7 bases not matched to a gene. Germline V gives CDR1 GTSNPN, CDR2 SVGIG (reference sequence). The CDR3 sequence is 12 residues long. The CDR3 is CAWSVQGEYSTF. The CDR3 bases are TGTGCCTGGAGTGTACAGGGGGAGTACTCCACCTTC.

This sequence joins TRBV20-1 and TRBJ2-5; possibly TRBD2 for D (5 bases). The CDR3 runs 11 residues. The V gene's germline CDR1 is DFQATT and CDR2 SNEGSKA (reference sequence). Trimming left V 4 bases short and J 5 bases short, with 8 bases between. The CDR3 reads CSATRGETQYF. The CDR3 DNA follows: TGCAGTGCTACTAGAGGGGAGACCCAGTACTTC.

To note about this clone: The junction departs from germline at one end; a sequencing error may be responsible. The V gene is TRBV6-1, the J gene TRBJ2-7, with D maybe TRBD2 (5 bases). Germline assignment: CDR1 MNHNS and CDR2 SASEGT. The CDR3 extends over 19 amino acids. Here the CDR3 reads CASREALRSIGLSLLEQYF. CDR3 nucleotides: TGTGCCAGCAGGGAAGCTCTTCGCAGTATTGGACTCTCACTCCTCGAGCAGTACTTC.

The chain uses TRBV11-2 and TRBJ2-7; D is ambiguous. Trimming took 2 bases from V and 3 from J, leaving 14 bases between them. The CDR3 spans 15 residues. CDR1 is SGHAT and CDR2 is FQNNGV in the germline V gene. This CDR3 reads CASSLMNVRIYEQYF. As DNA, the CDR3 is TGTGCCAGCAGCTTAATGAACGTGAGAATCTACGAGCAGTACTTC.

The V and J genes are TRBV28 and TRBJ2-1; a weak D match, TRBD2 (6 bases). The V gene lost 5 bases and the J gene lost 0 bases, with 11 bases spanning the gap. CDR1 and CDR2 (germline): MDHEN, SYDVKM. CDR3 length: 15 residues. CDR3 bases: TGTGCCAGCAGTACGGGACTCAGCTCCTACAATGAGCAGTTCTTC. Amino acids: CASSTGLSSYNEQFF.

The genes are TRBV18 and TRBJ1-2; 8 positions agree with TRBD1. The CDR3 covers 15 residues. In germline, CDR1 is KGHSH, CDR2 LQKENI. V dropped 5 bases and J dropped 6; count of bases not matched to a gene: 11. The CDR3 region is CASSSGVQGDHGYTF. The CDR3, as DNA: TGTGCCAGCTCATCCGGGGTACAGGGGGACCATGGCTACACCTTC.

CDR3 DNA: TGTGCCAGCGGGGGACAGGGGCGCTACGAGCAGTACTTC. Its translation is CASGGQGRYEQYF. The rearrangement joins TRBV6-5 to TRBJ2-7; 10 nucleotides line up with TRBD1. The CDR3 runs 13 residues. V lost 8 bases and J lost 3; bases outside the gene matches: 4. CDR1 is MNHEY and CDR2 is SVGAGI in the germline V gene.

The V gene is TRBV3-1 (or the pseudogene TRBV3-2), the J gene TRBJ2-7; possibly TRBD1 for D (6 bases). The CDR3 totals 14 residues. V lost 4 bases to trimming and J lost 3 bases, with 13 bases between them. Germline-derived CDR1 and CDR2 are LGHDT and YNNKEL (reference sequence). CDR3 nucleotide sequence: TGTGCCAGCAGCCCGCAGGGGAACCTCTACGAGCAGTACTTC. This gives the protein CASSPQGNLYEQYF.

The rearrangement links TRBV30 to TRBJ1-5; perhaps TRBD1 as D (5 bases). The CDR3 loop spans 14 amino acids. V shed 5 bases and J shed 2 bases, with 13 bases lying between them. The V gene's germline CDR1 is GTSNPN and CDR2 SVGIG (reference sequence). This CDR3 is CAWSQGMRNQPQHF. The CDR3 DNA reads TGTGCCTGGTCTCAGGGAATGCGCAATCAGCCCCAGCATTTT.

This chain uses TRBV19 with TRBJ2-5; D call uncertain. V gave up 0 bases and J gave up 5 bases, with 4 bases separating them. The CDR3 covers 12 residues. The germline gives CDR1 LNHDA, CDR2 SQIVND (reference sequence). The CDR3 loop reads CASSIDQETQYF. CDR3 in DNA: TGTGCCAGTAGTATAGATCAGGAGACCCAGTACTTC.

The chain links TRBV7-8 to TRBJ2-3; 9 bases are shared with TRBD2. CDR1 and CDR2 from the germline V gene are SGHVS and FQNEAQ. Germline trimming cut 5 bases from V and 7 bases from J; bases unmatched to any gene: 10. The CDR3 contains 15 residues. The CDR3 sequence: CASSPIAGEPYTQYF. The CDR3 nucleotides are TGTGCCAGCAGCCCGATAGCGGGGGAACCATATACGCAGTATTTT.

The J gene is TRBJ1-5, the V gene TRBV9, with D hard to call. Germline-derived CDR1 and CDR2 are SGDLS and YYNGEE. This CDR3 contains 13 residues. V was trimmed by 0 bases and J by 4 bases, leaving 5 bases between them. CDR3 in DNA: TGTGCCAGCAGCGTAGCTGGTAATCAGCCCCAGCATTTT. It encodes CASSVAGNQPQHF.

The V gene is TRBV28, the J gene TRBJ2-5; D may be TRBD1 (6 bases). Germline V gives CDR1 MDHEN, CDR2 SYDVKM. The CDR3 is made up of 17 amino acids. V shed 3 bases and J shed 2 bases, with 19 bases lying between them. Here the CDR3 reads CASSFLTDSSLQETQYF. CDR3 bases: TGTGCCAGCAGTTTCTTGACGGACAGCTCCCTACAAGAGACCCAGTACTTC. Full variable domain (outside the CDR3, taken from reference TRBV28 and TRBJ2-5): DVKVTQSSRYLVKRTGEKVFLECVQDMDHENMFWYRQDPGLGLRLIYFSYDVKMKEKGDIPEGYSVSREKKERFSLILESASTNQTSMYLCASSFLTDSSLQETQYFGPGTRLLVL.

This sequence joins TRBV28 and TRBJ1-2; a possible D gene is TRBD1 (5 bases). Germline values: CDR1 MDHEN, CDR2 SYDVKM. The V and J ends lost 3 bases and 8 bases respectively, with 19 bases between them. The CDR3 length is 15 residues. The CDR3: CASSLRAGWVNGYTF. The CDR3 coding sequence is TGTGCCAGCAGTTTGCGTGCAGGGTGGGTTAACGGCTACACCTTC.

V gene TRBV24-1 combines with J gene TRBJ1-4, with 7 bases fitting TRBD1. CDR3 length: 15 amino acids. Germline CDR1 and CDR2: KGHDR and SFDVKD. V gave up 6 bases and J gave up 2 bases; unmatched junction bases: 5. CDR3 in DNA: TGTGCCACCAGTTATACAGGGGATACTAATGAAAAACTGTTTTTT. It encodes CATSYTGDTNEKLFF.

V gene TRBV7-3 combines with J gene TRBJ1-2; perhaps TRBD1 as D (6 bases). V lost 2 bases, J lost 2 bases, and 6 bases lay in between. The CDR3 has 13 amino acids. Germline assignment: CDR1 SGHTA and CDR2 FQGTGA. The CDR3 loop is CASSLGQNYGYTF. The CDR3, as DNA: TGTGCCAGCAGCTTAGGACAGAACTATGGCTACACCTTC.

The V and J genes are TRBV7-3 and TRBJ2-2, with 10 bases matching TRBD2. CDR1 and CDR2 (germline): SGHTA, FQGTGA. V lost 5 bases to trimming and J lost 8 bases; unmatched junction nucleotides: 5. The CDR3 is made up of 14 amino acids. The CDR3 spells CASSPRTSGGELFF. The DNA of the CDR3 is TGTGCCAGCAGCCCACGGACTAGCGGTGGGGAGCTGTTTTTT.

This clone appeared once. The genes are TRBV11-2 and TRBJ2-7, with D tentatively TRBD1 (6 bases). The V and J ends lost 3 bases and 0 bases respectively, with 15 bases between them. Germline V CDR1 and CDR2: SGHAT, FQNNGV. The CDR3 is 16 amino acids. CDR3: CASSFRRAGVSYEQYF. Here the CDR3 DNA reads TGTGCCAGCAGCTTTCGTCGGGCAGGGGTCTCCTACGAGCAGTACTTC.

The CDR3 here is CASSRAGPIYEQYF. As DNA, the CDR3 is TGTGCCAGCAGCCGAGCCGGACCGATCTACGAGCAGTACTTC. The chain carries TRBV5-6 and TRBJ2-7; D uncertain. This CDR3 has 14 amino acids. Germline V gene lookup returns CDR1 SGHDT and CDR2 YYEEEE. V was trimmed by 4 bases and J by 3 bases, leaving 14 bases between them.

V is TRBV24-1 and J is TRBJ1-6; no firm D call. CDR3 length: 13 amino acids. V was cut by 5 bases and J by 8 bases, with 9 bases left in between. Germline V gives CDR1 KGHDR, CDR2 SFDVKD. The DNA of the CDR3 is TGTGCCACCAGTGTGCAGAAAGATTCACCCCTCCACTTT. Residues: CATSVQKDSPLHF.

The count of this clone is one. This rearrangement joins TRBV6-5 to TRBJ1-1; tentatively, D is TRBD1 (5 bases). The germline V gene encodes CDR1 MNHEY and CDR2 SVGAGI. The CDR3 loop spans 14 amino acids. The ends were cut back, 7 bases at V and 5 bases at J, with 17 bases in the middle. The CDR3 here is CASISRWGGTEAFF. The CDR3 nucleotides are TGTGCCAGCATATCACGTTGGGGGGGGACTGAAGCTTTCTTT.

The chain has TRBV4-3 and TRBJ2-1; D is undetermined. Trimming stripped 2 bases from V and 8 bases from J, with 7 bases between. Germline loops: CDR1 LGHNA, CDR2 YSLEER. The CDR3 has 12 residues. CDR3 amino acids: CASSQMGHEQFF. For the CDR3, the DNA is TGCGCCAGCAGCCAAATGGGCCATGAGCAGTTCTTC.